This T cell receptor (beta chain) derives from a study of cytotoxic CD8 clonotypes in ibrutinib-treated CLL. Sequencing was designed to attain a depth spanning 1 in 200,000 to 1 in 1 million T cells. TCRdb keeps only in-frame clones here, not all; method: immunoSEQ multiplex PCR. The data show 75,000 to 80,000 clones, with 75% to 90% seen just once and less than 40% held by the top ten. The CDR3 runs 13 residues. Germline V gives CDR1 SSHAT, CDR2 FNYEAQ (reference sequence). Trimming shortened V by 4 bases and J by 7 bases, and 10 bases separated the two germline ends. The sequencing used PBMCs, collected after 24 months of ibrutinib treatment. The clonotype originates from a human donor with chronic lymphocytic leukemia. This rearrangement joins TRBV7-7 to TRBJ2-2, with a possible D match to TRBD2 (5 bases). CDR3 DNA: TGTGCCAGCAGCTCTGCAGAGGGCGGGGAGCTGTTTTTT. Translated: CASSSAEGGELFF.